Below, 7 T cell receptor beta chains from the same sample are listed, as sequenced in a study of shared clonotypes between healthy human individuals. Naive CD8 cells comprised CD45RO-negative, CCR7-positively selected cells, excluding terminally differentiated effector memory CD45RA+ cells. The table came from immunoSEQ multiplex PCR; TCRdb's copy has only in-frame clones and leaves some out. The sample records about 700,000 clones, 92% being singletons. The specimen was naive CD8+ T cells sorted from blood. These receptors all stem from a man aged 25-45 years in good health.

V usage is TRBV19 and J usage is TRBJ2-1, with a possible D match to TRBD2 (5 bases). The V gene's germline CDR1 is LNHDA and CDR2 SQIVND (reference sequence). V dropped 3 bases and J dropped 4 bases, with 10 bases sitting between them. CDR3 length: 14 amino acids. CDR3 region: CASSIETTYNEQFF. Written as DNA, the CDR3 is TGTGCCAGTAGTATTGAGACTACATACAATGAGCAGTTCTTC. Full variable domain (missing parts from reference TRBV19 and TRBJ2-1): DGGITQSPKYLFRKEGQNVTLSCEQNLNHDAMYWYRQDPGQGLRLIYYSQIVNDFQKGDIAEGYSVSREKKESFPLTVTSAQKNPTAFYLCASSIETTYNEQFFGPGTRLTVL.

The J gene is TRBJ2-1, the V gene TRBV7-9; possibly TRBD2 for D (6 bases). The CDR3 covers 15 residues. Germline V lookup: CDR1 SEHNR, CDR2 FQNEAQ (reference sequence). Trimming cost V 2 bases and J 4 bases, with 12 bases left between them. In DNA form, the CDR3 reads TGTGCCAGCAGCTTAAGGGGCGGGACTTACAATGAGCAGTTCTTC. Its translation: CASSLRGGTYNEQFF.

This sequence joins TRBV7-6 and TRBJ2-2; TRBD2 might be the D (5 bases). Germline V gene lookup returns CDR1 SGHVS and CDR2 FNYEAQ. Trimming took off 1 base at V and 1 base at J, with 10 bases between the two ends. The CDR3 extends over 16 amino acids. CDR3 protein: CASSLVAAENTGELFF. The DNA for the CDR3 is TGTGCCAGCAGCTTAGTTGCAGCGGAGAACACCGGGGAGCTGTTTTTT.

The CDR3 loop is CASSLDSRETQYF. The CDR3 region has the DNA TGTGCCAGCAGCTTAGATAGTAGGGAGACCCAGTACTTC. This chain links TRBV7-9 with TRBJ2-5; D unclear. The CDR3 contains 13 residues. Trimming took off 1 base at V and 5 bases at J, with 8 bases between the two ends. Germline-derived CDR1 and CDR2 are SEHNR and FQNEAQ (reference sequence).

The genes are TRBV5-4 and TRBJ1-2, with D perhaps TRBD1 (5 bases). This CDR3 is 15 amino acids long. V lost 4 bases and J 4 bases, leaving 17 bases between the germline ends. CDR1 is SGHNT and CDR2 is YYREEE in the germline V gene (reference sequence). The CDR3: CASSPTGDGGYGYTF. CDR3 sequence (DNA): TGTGCCAGCAGCCCGACTGGGGACGGAGGCTATGGCTACACCTTC.

The V call is TRBV28, the J call TRBJ2-7; 12 bases agree with TRBD2. Trimming at V came to 4 bases and at J to 4 bases, leaving 11 bases not matched to a gene. Looked up from germline, CDR1 is MDHEN and CDR2 is SYDVKM. The CDR3 sequence is 17 residues long. The CDR3 region has the DNA TGTGCCAGCAGTTCACTTACAGTGGGGACTAGCGGGTACGAGCAGTACTTC. The encoded protein is CASSSLTVGTSGYEQYF.

V gene TRBV18 combines with J gene TRBJ2-2; 11 bases are a match to TRBD2. Germline V gives CDR1 KGHSH, CDR2 LQKENI. With V trimmed by 2 bases and J by 1 base, 9 bases remained unmatched. CDR3 length: 19 amino acids. The CDR3 is CASSPDPGLAGRNTGELFF. The CDR3 bases are TGTGCCAGCTCACCAGATCCAGGACTAGCGGGTCGGAACACCGGGGAGCTGTTTTTT.